Each of the 8 T cell receptor beta chains below was sequenced from the same sample in a study of blood T cell repertoires in COVID-19. TCRdb keeps only in-frame clones here, not all; method: immunoSEQ multiplex PCR. Altogether 140,000 or so clones are present, roughly 90% being singletons, with the ten largest covering over 0.85%. Sequences were obtained from peripheral blood. These receptors were collected from a woman aged 50 to 65 with acute or convalescent COVID-19.

The chain combines TRBV4-1 with TRBJ2-2; 12 nucleotides agree with TRBD2. This CDR3 is built from 18 residues. Germline V gene lookup returns CDR1 MGHRA and CDR2 YSYEKL. V trimming: 0 bases; J trimming: 5 bases; junction bases outside the gene matches: 7. CDR3 nucleotide sequence: TGCGCCAGCAGCCAAGAACCTAGCGGGGGGGCCTATACCGGGGAGCTGTTTTTT. This sequence encodes CASSQEPSGGAYTGELFF.

The J gene is TRBJ2-1, the V gene TRBV19; 10 bases are a match to TRBD2. CDR3 length equals 15 residues. The V gene's germline CDR1 is LNHDA and CDR2 SQIVND (reference sequence). The ends lost 7 bases at V and 3 bases at J; junction bases unmatched: 6. The CDR3: CASNPAGGLYNEQFF. In DNA form, the CDR3 reads TGTGCCAGTAACCCAGCGGGGGGGCTCTACAATGAGCAGTTCTTC.

The chain recombines TRBV30 with TRBJ1-2; the match to TRBD1 covers 7 bases. Trimming cost V 1 base and J 3 bases; bases outside gene matches: 2. This CDR3 region has 13 residues. Germline V gene lookup returns CDR1 GTSNPN and CDR2 SVGIG (reference sequence). The CDR3 loop is CAWSDDRDYGYTF. CDR3 coding DNA: TGTGCCTGGAGTGACGACAGGGACTATGGCTACACCTTC.

This chain connects TRBV28 to TRBJ2-4; 9 nucleotides match TRBD1. J gave up 3 bases and V 3 bases, and 6 bases lay outside the gene matches. CDR3 length: 16 residues. Germline assignment: CDR1 MDHEN and CDR2 SYDVKM. Here the CDR3 reads CASSFYRGQDKNIQYF. The CDR3 nucleotides are TGTGCCAGCAGTTTTTACAGGGGGCAGGACAAAAACATTCAGTACTTC.

This chain connects TRBV29-1 to TRBJ2-1; the match to TRBD2 covers 9 bases. The CDR3 contains 13 residues. The J segment lost 0 bases and the V segment lost 8 bases, leaving 2 bases of the junction unmatched. Germline lookup yields CDR1 SQVTM and CDR2 ANQGSEA. The CDR3 here is CSFSGGSYNEQFF. CDR3 DNA sequence: TGCAGCTTTAGCGGGGGCTCCTACAATGAGCAGTTCTTC.

The chain employs TRBV30 and TRBJ1-1; D is unclear. V was shortened by 3 bases and J by 0 bases, with 11 bases between the two germline ends. From germline, CDR1 is GTSNPN and CDR2 SVGIG (reference sequence). The CDR3 consists of 14 residues. CDR3 bases: TGTGCCTGGAGCTTAGGACTGCTGAACACTGAAGCTTTCTTT. Protein: CAWSLGLLNTEAFF.

This clone was counted a single time. The rearrangement uses TRBV11-3 and TRBJ2-1; TRBD2 matches 14 bases. J was trimmed by 6 bases and V by 6 bases; bases with no gene match: 4. The CDR3 has 15 residues. The germline CDR1 and CDR2 sequences are SGHNT and YENEEA. CDR3 bases: TGTGCCAGCAGTGAGACTAGCGGGAGGGTCAATGAGCAGTTCTTC. Protein sequence: CASSETSGRVNEQFF. Based on the CDR3 plus reference TRBV11-3 and TRBJ2-1, the full variable domain is EAGVVQSPRYKIIEKKQPVAFWCNPISGHNTLYWYLQNLGQGPELLIRYENEEAVDDSQLPKDRFSAERLKGVDSTLKIQPAELGDSAVYLCASSETSGRVNEQFFGPGTRLTVL.

The CDR3 is CASSIFPRRGRAGELFF. CDR3 DNA: TGTGCCAGTAGTATATTTCCCCGCAGGGGGCGCGCCGGGGAGCTGTTTTTT. The V call is TRBV19, the J call TRBJ2-2, with 8 bases fitting TRBD1. Germline assignment: CDR1 LNHDA and CDR2 SQIVND (reference sequence). V gave up 2 bases and J gave up 6 bases; unmatched junction bases: 11. The CDR3 is made up of 17 amino acids.